Shown below are 20 T cell receptor beta chains from a single sample sequenced in a study of blood T cell repertoires in COVID-19 (TCRdb year 2020). The library was generated by the immunoSEQ multiplex PCR assay. TCRdb re-hosts the immuneACCESS table, in-frame sequences only. Its copies lack some clones; in the studies checked, an unresolved V gene accounts for under half of them, and the cause for the rest is not known. The sample has 390,000 or so clones on record, 75% to 90% of them singletons. The ten biggest clones cover around 1.4% of the sample. Sequencing was done on a sample of peripheral blood. These receptors were taken from a woman in her thirties with active or convalescent COVID-19.

This chain links TRBV5-1 with TRBJ2-5; 11 nucleotides agree with TRBD2. CDR1 and CDR2 (germline): SGHRS, YFSETQ. V lost 0 bases and J lost 1; bases outside the gene matches: 8. The CDR3 covers 18 residues. The CDR3 bases are TGCGCCAGCAGCTTGGTATCCTGGCTAGCGGGGGGCCAAGAGACCCAGTACTTC. Protein: CASSLVSWLAGGQETQYF.

The CDR3: CASSWPRSGTTGELFF. The DNA of the CDR3 is TGCGCCAGCAGCTGGCCCCGCTCAGGCACCACCGGGGAGCTGTTTTTT. The chain is built from TRBV5-1 and TRBJ2-2; D gene unclear. CDR1 and CDR2 (germline): SGHRS, YFSETQ. Deletions cut 3 bases from V and 4 bases from J, with 16 bases between. CDR3 size: 16 residues. Variable domain in full (rest from reference TRBV5-1 and TRBJ2-2): KAGVTQTPRYLIKTRGQQVTLSCSPISGHRSVSWYQQTPGQGLQFLFEYFSETQRNKGNFPGRFSGRQFSNSRSEMNVSTLELGDSALYLCASSWPRSGTTGELFFGEGSRLTVL.

The rearrangement links TRBV2 to TRBJ2-3; D may be TRBD1 (5 bases). The CDR3 totals 13 residues. The V end was cut by 3 bases, the J end by 3 bases, with 7 bases between. From germline, CDR1 is SNHLY and CDR2 FYNNEI. The CDR3 sequence is CASSDQGTDTQYF. CDR3 coding DNA: TGTGCCAGCAGTGACCAGGGTACAGATACGCAGTATTTT.

The chain is built from TRBV18 and TRBJ1-2; D is possibly TRBD1 (5 bases). The length of the CDR3 is 16 residues. The germline V and J ends were trimmed by 1 base and 4 bases, with 16 bases remaining between them. Per germline, CDR1 KGHSH and CDR2 LQKENI. The CDR3 DNA is TGTGCCAGCTCACCACAAATGGAAGGGGTTGCCTATGGCTACACCTTC. This codes for CASSPQMEGVAYGYTF.

V usage is TRBV4-1 and J usage is TRBJ1-6, with 9 positions matching TRBD1. There are 17 residues in the CDR3. Trimming removed 1 base from V and 1 base from J; junction bases left unmatched: 2. Germline values: CDR1 MGHRA, CDR2 YSYEKL. Here the CDR3 reads CASSQGDRASYNSPLHF. As DNA, the CDR3 is TGCGCCAGCAGCCAAGGGGACAGGGCTTCCTATAATTCACCCCTCCACTTT.

The chain is built from TRBV29-1 and TRBJ1-2; D uncertain. CDR3 length: 14 residues. Germline V gene lookup returns CDR1 SQVTM and CDR2 ANQGSEA. Trimming removed 5 bases at V and 5 bases at J, with 18 bases between. CDR3 DNA: TGCAGCGTTCGGGATTCCGGAGACGTTTATGGCTACACCTTC. As protein: CSVRDSGDVYGYTF.

The rearrangement joins TRBV6-1 to TRBJ2-7, with unresolved D. Germline V gene lookup returns CDR1 MNHNS and CDR2 SASEGT. Trimming pared 0 bases from V and 4 bases from J, leaving 13 bases between. The CDR3 sequence is 15 residues long. As DNA, the CDR3 is TGTGCCAGCAGTGAAGCGTCTAAGATCTCTTACGAGCAGTACTTC. This gives the protein CASSEASKISYEQYF.

This clone was counted once. The chain links TRBV7-9 to TRBJ2-5, with D possibly matching TRBD2 (6 bases). The V end was cut by 4 bases, the J end by 4 bases, with 10 bases between. The CDR3 is 13 amino acids. Germline V gene lookup returns CDR1 SEHNR and CDR2 FQNEAQ (reference sequence). The CDR3 sequence: CASSSGGTETQYF. DNA for the CDR3: TGTGCCAGCAGCTCCGGAGGGACAGAGACCCAGTACTTC. Full variable domain (missing parts from reference TRBV7-9 and TRBJ2-5): DTGVSQNPRHKITKRGQNVTFRCDPISEHNRLYWYRQTLGQGPEFLTYFQNEAQLEKSRLLSDRFSAERPKGSFSTLEIQRTEQGDSAMYLCASSSGGTETQYFGPGTRLLVL.

The rearrangement links TRBV10-3 to TRBJ2-1, with 9 bases aligning to TRBD2. The CDR3 sequence is 14 residues long. Germline values: CDR1 ENHRY, CDR2 SYGVKD. The J segment lost 10 bases and the V segment lost 7 bases, leaving 11 bases of the junction unmatched. For the CDR3, the DNA is TGTGCCATCAAAGGAGCGGGAGGTCAGGGAGAGCAGTTCTTC. It is translated as CAIKGAGGQGEQFF.

This sequence joins TRBV4-1 and TRBJ2-7; 10 nucleotides agree with TRBD1. CDR3 length: 17 amino acids. Germline V gene sequence: CDR1 MGHRA, CDR2 YSYEKL. J was trimmed by 3 bases and V by 2 bases; bases with no gene match: 10. The DNA for the CDR3 is TGCGCCAGCAGCCAACTAAGCCGGGACAGGGGAATCTACGAGCAGTACTTC. This sequence encodes CASSQLSRDRGIYEQYF.

This clone occurred once. The chain's CDR3 is CASSLTGGGSGANVLTF. For the CDR3, the DNA is TGTGCCAGCAGCTTGACAGGGGGTGGATCTGGGGCCAACGTCCTGACTTTC. The V gene is TRBV7-2, the J gene TRBJ2-6; 9 bases are shared with TRBD1. Germline V lookup: CDR1 SGHTA, CDR2 FQGNSA. This CDR3 region has 17 residues. V dropped 3 bases and J dropped 1; count of bases not matched to a gene: 4.

The chain employs TRBV6-5 and TRBJ1-3; no reliable D call. Germline V gene lookup returns CDR1 MNHEY and CDR2 SVGAGI. The CDR3 has 14 amino acids. V was cut by 0 bases and J by 3 bases, with 6 bases left in between. This chain's CDR3 is CASSYSPLGNTIYF. The CDR3 nucleotides read TGTGCCAGCAGTTACTCGCCACTTGGAAACACCATATATTTT.

This clone was seen once. The V and J genes are TRBV24-1 and TRBJ2-1; TRBD1 might be the D (7 bases). CDR1 and CDR2 from the germline V gene are KGHDR and SFDVKD. V was shortened by 0 bases and J by 6 bases, with 14 bases between the two germline ends. This CDR3 is 16 amino acids long. CDR3 DNA sequence: TGTGCCACCAGTGATTTGCATTCCAGGGGGGTCAATGAGCAGTTCTTC. It translates to CATSDLHSRGVNEQFF.

The genes are TRBV18 and TRBJ2-7; TRBD1 agrees at 9 bases. Per the germline V gene, CDR1 is KGHSH and CDR2 is LQKENI. The V segment lost 3 bases and the J segment 5 bases; nucleotides outside the gene matches: 11. CDR3 length equals 16 residues. The CDR3 loop is CASSPKQGARGDEQYF. The DNA for the CDR3 is TGTGCCAGCTCACCCAAACAGGGGGCGCGGGGCGACGAGCAGTACTTC.

The chain combines TRBV3-1 (or the pseudogene TRBV3-2) with TRBJ1-2, with TRBD1 identical over 10 bases. The germline V gene encodes CDR1 LGHDT and CDR2 YNNKEL (reference sequence). There are 17 residues in the CDR3. V dropped 4 bases and J dropped 1; count of bases not matched to a gene: 9. The CDR3 DNA sequence: TGTGCCAGCAGCCCATCGACAGGGGGCGCCTATAACTATGGCTACACCTTC. It specifies CASSPSTGGAYNYGYTF.

The chain carries TRBV3-1 (or the pseudogene TRBV3-2) and TRBJ1-4; 8 bases align to TRBD1. Trimming at V came to 4 bases and at J to 3 bases, leaving 4 bases not matched to a gene. The CDR3 runs to 15 residues. Germline V CDR1 and CDR2: LGHDT, YNNKEL (reference sequence). The CDR3 coding sequence is TGTGCCAGCAGCCTACCAGGGGGCTCTAATGAAAAACTGTTTTTT. Its protein is CASSLPGGSNEKLFF.

This sequence joins TRBV18 and TRBJ2-3, with 7 bases that match TRBD1. The CDR3 spans 17 residues. Germline values: CDR1 KGHSH, CDR2 LQKENI. The trim removed 3 bases at V and 4 bases at J, leaving 13 bases unmatched. The CDR3 DNA reads TGTGCCAGCTCACCGGGGGACAGAACCCCACCCGCAGATACGCAGTATTTT. Its protein is CASSPGDRTPPADTQYF.

The rearrangement joins TRBV10-2 to TRBJ1-5; D remains unclear. V was clipped by 6 bases and J by 0 bases, with 15 bases between them. CDR1 WSHSY and CDR2 SAAADI come from the germline V gene. This CDR3 has 16 amino acids. The DNA for the CDR3 is TGCGCCAGCAGCAAAGCGGCCCTTCATAGCAATCAGCCCCAGCATTTT. Its translation is CASSKAALHSNQPQHF.

The chain employs TRBV5-6 and TRBJ2-7; no clear D gene. The germline V gene encodes CDR1 SGHDT and CDR2 YYEEEE. The CDR3 runs to 14 residues. V lost 1 base, J lost 3 bases, and 11 bases lay in between. CDR3 coding DNA: TGTGCCAGCAGCTTGCGTTTCAAGCTCTACGAGCAGTACTTC. Translated, it gives CASSLRFKLYEQYF.

The rearrangement links TRBV25-1 to TRBJ1-1; TRBD1 might be the D (5 bases). The CDR3 is 15 amino acids. CDR1 is MGHDK and CDR2 is SYGVNS in the germline V gene. Trimming pared 4 bases from V and 2 bases from J, leaving 14 bases between. CDR3: CASSGTRGDNTEAFF. In nucleotides, the CDR3 is TGTGCCAGCAGTGGGACGCGGGGGGATAACACTGAAGCTTTCTTT. Using reference TRBV25-1 and TRBJ1-1 for the parts outside the CDR3, the full variable domain is EADIYQTPRYLVIGTGKKITLECSQTMGHDKMYWYQQDPGMELHLIHYSYGVNSTEKGDLSSESTVSRIRTEHFPLTLESARPSHTSQYLCASSGTRGDNTEAFFGQGTRLTVV.